A single T cell receptor beta chain is shown here with its context. The data originate from a study of blood T cell repertoires in COVID-19. Germline V gene data show CDR1 as LGHNA and CDR2 as YNFKEQ. The CDR3 loop spans 15 amino acids. Trimming cost V 6 bases and J 0 bases, with 11 bases left between them. TCRdb keeps only in-frame clones here, not all; method: immunoSEQ multiplex PCR. The sample lists roughly 130,000 clones; roughly 84% were seen once. The chain employs TRBV4-2 and TRBJ1-4; D remains unclear. Sequences were obtained from PBMCs or T cells enriched from blood (not recorded which). This clonotype was obtained from a woman aged 25-40 years who had recovered from COVID-19. The CDR3 sequence: CASRLADTTNEKLFF. CDR3 nucleotide sequence: TGTGCCAGCAGACTAGCGGATACAACTAATGAAAAACTGTTTTTT.